Listed below are T cell receptor beta chains from one sample, sequenced in a study of cytomegalovirus exposure and HLA in healthy donors. Some clones are missing from TCRdb's copy, which holds only in-frame ones; the method was immunoSEQ multiplex PCR. The table has tens of thousands of clones, over 75% seen once; the top ten hold about 4.5%. The sequenced sample was PBMCs. All receptors derive from a male donor in good health and CMV-seropositive. Each CDR3 is given with its conserved first and last residue. Fields, in order: CDR3 protein, CDR3 DNA, V gene, D gene, J gene, clone size. D genes are given only for firm matches. The size of a clone is reported for some rows only, either as once, few or many, or as a class for expanded clones.

CDR3 protein: CSVANRGGNYGYTF; CDR3 DNA: TGCAGCGTTGCCAACAGGGGAGGCAACTATGGCTACACCTTC; V gene: TRBV29-1; D gene: TRBD1; J gene: TRBJ1-2; clone size: NA
CDR3 protein: CASSADTRTDTQYF; CDR3 DNA: TGTGCCAGCAGCGCGGACACCCGCACAGATACGCAGTATTTT; V gene: TRBV2; D gene: NA; J gene: TRBJ2-3; clone size: NA
CDR3 protein: CATSRAASGPVETQYF; CDR3 DNA: TGTGCCACAAGCAGAGCGGCTAGCGGTCCCGTAGAGACCCAGTACTTC; V gene: TRBV15; D gene: TRBD2; J gene: TRBJ2-5; clone size: NA
CDR3 protein: CASSLGHRDFKTNEQFF; CDR3 DNA: TGCGCCAGCAGCTTAGGCCACCGGGACTTTAAGACAAATGAGCAGTTCTTC; V gene: TRBV5-1; D gene: NA; J gene: TRBJ2-1; clone size: NA
CDR3 protein: CASSVEGGTGPGYF; CDR3 DNA: TGTGCCAGCAGCGTAGAAGGGGGGACAGGGCCAGGGTACTTC; V gene: TRBV9; D gene: TRBD1; J gene: TRBJ2-5; clone size: once
CDR3 protein: CASSQDLQGANTGELFF; CDR3 DNA: TGCGCCAGCAGCCAAGACTTACAGGGGGCGAACACCGGGGAGCTGTTTTTT; V gene: TRBV4-1; D gene: TRBD1; J gene: TRBJ2-2; clone size: NA
CDR3 protein: CASSYQLAGGPFNEQFF; CDR3 DNA: TGTGCCAGCAGTTACCAGCTAGCGGGGGGGCCTTTCAATGAGCAGTTCTTC; V gene: TRBV28; D gene: TRBD2; J gene: TRBJ2-1; clone size: NA
CDR3 protein: CASSERIGGSYEQYF; CDR3 DNA: TGTGCCAGCAGTGAAAGGATAGGGGGCTCCTACGAGCAGTACTTC; V gene: TRBV6-1; D gene: NA; J gene: TRBJ2-7; clone size: NA
CDR3 protein: CASSSGLAGVDDSYEQYF; CDR3 DNA: TGTGCCAGCAGCTCCGGACTAGCGGGGGTTGACGACTCCTACGAGCAGTACTTC; V gene: TRBV7-9; D gene: TRBD2; J gene: TRBJ2-7; clone size: NA
CDR3 protein: CASSMQGVRNEQFF; CDR3 DNA: TGTGCCAGTAGTATGCAGGGGGTTCGGAATGAGCAGTTCTTC; V gene: TRBV19; D gene: TRBD1; J gene: TRBJ2-1; clone size: NA
CDR3 protein: CASSDDRSSYNEQFF; CDR3 DNA: TGTGCCAGCAGTGACGACAGGTCCTCCTACAATGAGCAGTTCTTC; V gene: TRBV6-1; D gene: NA; J gene: TRBJ2-1; clone size: NA
CDR3 protein: CASSLGTLGDTEAFF; CDR3 DNA: TGTGCCAGCAGCCTAGGGACCCTCGGGGACACTGAAGCTTTCTTT; V gene: TRBV9; D gene: NA; J gene: TRBJ1-1; clone size: once
CDR3 protein: CASSLGTGASEAFF; CDR3 DNA: TGTGCCAGCAGCTTAGGTACAGGGGCGAGTGAAGCTTTCTTT; V gene: TRBV11-2; D gene: TRBD1; J gene: TRBJ1-1; clone size: once
CDR3 protein: CASSLGGPGGETQYF; CDR3 DNA: TGTGCCAGCAGCCTCGGGGGGCCCGGCGGGGAGACCCAGTACTTC; V gene: TRBV28; D gene: NA; J gene: TRBJ2-5; clone size: NA
CDR3 protein: CAWSQTGIEAFF; CDR3 DNA: TGTGCCTGGAGCCAGACAGGGATTGAAGCTTTCTTT; V gene: TRBV30; D gene: TRBD1; J gene: TRBJ1-1; clone size: few
CDR3 protein: CASSSPEERAGDEQYF; CDR3 DNA: TGTGCCAGCAGTTCCCCAGAGGAGCGCGCGGGGGACGAGCAGTACTTC; V gene: TRBV28; D gene: TRBD2; J gene: TRBJ2-7; clone size: NA